The clone carrying this TCR beta chain was recorded only once. The CDR3 consists of 16 residues. The V gene's germline CDR1 is LGHDT and CDR2 YNNKEL (reference sequence). V was pared by 0 bases and J by 3 bases, with 12 bases between. This record comes from a study of T cell responses to AZD1222 COVID-19 vaccine. Measured with immunoSEQ multiplex PCR; TCRdb has only the in-frame clones, and not every one. Of 150,000 to 200,000 clones listed, 90% to 95% are singletons. V gene TRBV3-1 (or the pseudogene TRBV3-2) combines with J gene TRBJ1-5; perhaps TRBD1 as D (6 bases). The sequencing here drew on peripheral blood, taken 28 days after the second AZD1222 dose. The clonotype originates from an adult who received the AZD1222 COVID-19 vaccine. CDR3 residues: CASSQDSGHLNQPQHF. For the CDR3, the DNA is TGTGCCAGCAGCCAAGACTCGGGACACCTCAATCAGCCCCAGCATTTT.